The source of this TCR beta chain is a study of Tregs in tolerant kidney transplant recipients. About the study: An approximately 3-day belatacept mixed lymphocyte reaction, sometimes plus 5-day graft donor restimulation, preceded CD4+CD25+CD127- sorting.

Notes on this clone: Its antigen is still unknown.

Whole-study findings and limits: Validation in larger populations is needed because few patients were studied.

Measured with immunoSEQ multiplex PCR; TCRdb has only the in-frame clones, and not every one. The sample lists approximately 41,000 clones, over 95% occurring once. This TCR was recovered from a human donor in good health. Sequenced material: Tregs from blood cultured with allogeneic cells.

The chain's CDR3 is CASSSGLAGSRQYF. Written as DNA, the CDR3 is TGTGCCAGCAGTTCGGGACTAGCGGGGTCCCGGCAGTACTTC. This chain uses TRBV27 with TRBJ2-7; TRBD2 matches 13 bases. The V and J ends lost 4 bases and 9 bases, in that order; junction bases with no gene match: 6. The V gene's germline CDR1 is MNHEY and CDR2 SMNVEV (reference sequence). The CDR3 loop spans 14 amino acids.